The sequence of this T cell receptor beta chain was determined in a study of blood T cells in healthy people across ages. As to this clonotype: Its antigen is not known.

Study observations and caveats: Diversity was higher, and naive CD4+ cells more numerous, in long-lived donors than in aged donors. Shifts in expanded clonotypes may have been confounded by donor CMV status, which was unknown.

A sample-barcoded 5' primer and a J-beta primer mix were used in a second PCR of roughly 7 to 11 cycles. Every single cDNA molecule received a tag from a template-switch adaptor with 12 random nucleotides. TCRdb re-called the 5' RACE reads with MiXCR, one entry per CDR3 protein. Here the sample spans more than 600,000 distinct CDR3 sequences, just under 25% being singletons. The CDR3 loop spans 16 amino acids. J gave up 0 bases and V 4 bases, and 5 bases lay outside the gene matches. Germline CDR1 and CDR2: ENHRY and SYGVKD. Separately, the same data were catalogued under a study of T cells of mothers and their children. That study adds: Donation was provided by three healthy Caucasian mothers along with their six children.

The rearrangement links TRBV10-3 to TRBJ2-1, with 8 bases identical to TRBD2. The source is a boy aged 5-17 years in good health. Sequenced sample: blood. The CDR3 is CAISGVAGTSYNEQFF. The DNA of the CDR3 is TGTGCCATCAGTGGGGTAGCGGGGACCTCCTACAATGAGCAGTTCTTC.